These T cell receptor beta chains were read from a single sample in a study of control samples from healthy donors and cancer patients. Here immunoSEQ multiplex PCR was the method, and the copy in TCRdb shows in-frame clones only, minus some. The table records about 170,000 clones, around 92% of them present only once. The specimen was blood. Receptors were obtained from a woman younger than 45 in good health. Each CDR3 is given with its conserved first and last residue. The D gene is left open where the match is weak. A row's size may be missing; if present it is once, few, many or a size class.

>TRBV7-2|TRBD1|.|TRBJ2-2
TGTGCCAGCAGCTTAGGGGACAGGGCTAACACCGGGGAGCTGTTTTTT
CASSLGDRANTGELFF
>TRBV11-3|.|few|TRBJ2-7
TGTGCCAGCAGCCAACCCACTAGATCCTACGAGCAGTACTTC
CASSQPTRSYEQYF
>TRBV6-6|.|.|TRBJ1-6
TGTGCCAGCAGTTACTTGCCCAGCAATAATTCACCCCTCCACTTT
CASSYLPSNNSPLHF
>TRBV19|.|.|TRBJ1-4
TGTGCCAGTAGGAACATAATGAAAGCTGAAAAACTGTTTTTT
CASRNIMKAEKLFF
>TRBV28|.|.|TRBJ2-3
TGTGCCAGCAGTTTATCGGCAGGTTGGGCCACAGATACGCAGTATTTT
CASSLSAGWATDTQYF
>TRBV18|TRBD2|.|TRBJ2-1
TGTGCCAGCTCACCACCGGGACTAGCGGGAGACAATGAGCAGTTCTTC
CASSPPGLAGDNEQFF
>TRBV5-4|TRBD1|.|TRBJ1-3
TGTGCCAGCAGCTTGGGACAGGGGGCGTCAAGAAACACCATATATTTT
CASSLGQGASRNTIYF
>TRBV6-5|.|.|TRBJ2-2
TGTGCCAGCAGATGGGAGCGGTACACCGGGGAGCTGTTTTTT
CASRWERYTGELFF
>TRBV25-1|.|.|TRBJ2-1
TGTGCCAGCAGTGAATCGGAGACAGTCAACTCCTACAATGAGCAGTTCTTC
CASSESETVNSYNEQFF
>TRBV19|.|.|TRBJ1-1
TGTGCCAGTAGTTCAGACACCAGGGGCACTGAAGCTTTCTTT
CASSSDTRGTEAFF
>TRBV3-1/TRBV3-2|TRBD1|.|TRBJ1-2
TGTGCCAGCAGCCATGACAGGGGGGTGGGCTACACCTTC
CASSHDRGVGYTF
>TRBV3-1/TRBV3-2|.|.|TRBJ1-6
TGTGCCAGCAGCCAGGCAGCCACCCTTAATTCACCCCTCCACTTT
CASSQAATLNSPLHF
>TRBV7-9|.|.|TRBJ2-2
TGTGCCAGCAGCTTAGACACCCACACCGGGGAGCTGTTTTTT
CASSLDTHTGELFF
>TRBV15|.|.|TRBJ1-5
TGTGCCACCAGCAGAGATCGTAGGGATAGCAATCAGCCCCAGCATTTT
CATSRDRRDSNQPQHF
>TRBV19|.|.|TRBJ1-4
TGTGCCAGTAGTAGACAGGAAAAACTGTTTTTT
CASSRQEKLFF
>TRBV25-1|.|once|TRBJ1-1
TGTGCCAGCAGTGAGGGGGCGGGGACTGAAGCTTTCTTT
CASSEGAGTEAFF
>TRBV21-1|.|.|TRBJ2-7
TGTGCCAGCAGCAAAAAGGACCGCTCCTACGAGCAGTACTTC
CASSKKDRSYEQYF
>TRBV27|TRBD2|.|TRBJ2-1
TGTGCCAGCAGTTTACTAGCGGGCCCCTACAATGAGCAGTTCTTC
CASSLLAGPYNEQFF
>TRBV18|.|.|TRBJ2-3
TGTGCCAGCTCACCAGGGACCGCAGATACGCAGTATTTT
CASSPGTADTQYF
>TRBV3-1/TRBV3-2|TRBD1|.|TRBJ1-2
TGTGCCAGCAACCAACGGGCAGGGGGAGGCTACACCTTC
CASNQRAGGGYTF
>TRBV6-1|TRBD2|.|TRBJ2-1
TGTGCCAGCAGTGAAGCTAGCGGGGGCTACAATGAGCAGTTCTTC
CASSEASGGYNEQFF
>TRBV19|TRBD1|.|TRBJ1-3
TGTGCCAGTAGTGGCACAGGGGATGGAAACACCATATATTTT
CASSGTGDGNTIYF
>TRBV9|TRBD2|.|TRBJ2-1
TGTGCCAGCAGCGTAGAGGTTGGAGCGGGAAGCTCCTACAATGAGCAGTTCTTC
CASSVEVGAGSSYNEQFF
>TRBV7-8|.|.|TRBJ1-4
TGTGCCAGCAGCTTGGGCAGGGCAGGGGAAAAACTGTTTTTT
CASSLGRAGEKLFF
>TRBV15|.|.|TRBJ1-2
TGTGCCACCAGCAGTCGCAGATCTAACTATGGCTACACCTTC
CATSSRRSNYGYTF
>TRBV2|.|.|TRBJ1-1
TGTGCCAGCAGTGAAAGTAGGGCACTCATGAACACTGAAGCTTTCTTT
CASSESRALMNTEAFF
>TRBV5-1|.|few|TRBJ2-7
TGCGCCAGCAGCTTCGCGGGACAACCAACTTACGAGCAGTACTTC
CASSFAGQPTYEQYF
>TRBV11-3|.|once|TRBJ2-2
TGTGCCAGCAGCTTATTAGCGGACACCGGGGAGCTGTTTTTT
CASSLLADTGELFF
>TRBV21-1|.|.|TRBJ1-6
TGTGCCAGCAGCAAAGTCGGAGGGTTTTCACCCCTCCACTTT
CASSKVGGFSPLHF
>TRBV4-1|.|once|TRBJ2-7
TGCGCCAGCAGCCAAAACCCAGGACACACCTACGAGCAGTACTTC
CASSQNPGHTYEQYF
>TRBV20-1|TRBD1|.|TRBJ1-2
TGCAGTGCAACCGGACAGGGGGGCTACACCTTC
CSATGQGGYTF
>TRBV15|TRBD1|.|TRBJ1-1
TGTGCCACCAGCAGAGACAGGGGGGGCACTGAAGCTTTCTTT
CATSRDRGGTEAFF
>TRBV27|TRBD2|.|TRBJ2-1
TGTGCCAGCAGTCGTACCGGGACTAGCTACTACAATGAGCAGTTCTTC
CASSRTGTSYYNEQFF
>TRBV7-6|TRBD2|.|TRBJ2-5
TGTGCCAGCAGCTTAGCGAATGGACTAGCGGGAGTAGGGGAGACCCAGTACTTC
CASSLANGLAGVGETQYF
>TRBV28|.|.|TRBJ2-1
TGTGCCAGCAGCCTCCTAGGGAATGAGCAGTTCTTC
CASSLLGNEQFF
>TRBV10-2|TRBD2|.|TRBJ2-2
TGCGCCAGCAGCCCAATAGCGGGGGCGAACACCGGGGAGCTGTTTTTT
CASSPIAGANTGELFF
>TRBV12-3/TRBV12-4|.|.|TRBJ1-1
TGTGCCAGCAGTTTGGGGGTGACTGAAGCTTTCTTT
CASSLGVTEAFF
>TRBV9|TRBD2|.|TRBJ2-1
TGTGCCAGCAGCGTAGATTCTAAGGGACTAGCGGCCTACAATGAGCAGTTCTTC
CASSVDSKGLAAYNEQFF
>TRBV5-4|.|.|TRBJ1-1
TGTGCCAGCAGCCGGGGGGGAACTGAAGCTTTCTTT
CASSRGGTEAFF